Listed here are 29 T cell receptor beta chains from one sample, sequenced in a study of control samples from healthy donors and cancer patients. Clones were sequenced by immunoSEQ multiplex PCR, and TCRdb holds only the in-frame ones, with some missing. The sample holds about 120,000 clones, 80% to 90% seen once. The sample taken for sequencing was blood. The receptors stem from a man aged 25 to 40 in good health.

The J gene is TRBJ1-5, the V gene TRBV3-1 (or the pseudogene TRBV3-2); D is possibly TRBD1 (5 bases). V was trimmed by 4 bases and J by 0 bases, leaving 7 bases between them. CDR1 and CDR2 from the germline V gene are LGHDT and YNNKEL (reference sequence). The CDR3 loop spans 14 amino acids. The CDR3 region has the DNA TGTGCCAGCAGCCCGCAGGGTAGCAATCAGCCCCAGCATTTT. Protein sequence: CASSPQGSNQPQHF.

Points on this clone: One junction end disagrees with the germline gene, perhaps due to a read error. This sequence joins TRBV29-1 and TRBJ2-2; D is perhaps TRBD1 (7 bases). The CDR3 has 16 amino acids. Germline CDR1 and CDR2: SQVTM and ANQGSEA. This chain's CDR3 is CSALGGQSWNPGELFF. CDR3 in DNA: TGCAGCGCCCTCGGGGGACAGAGTTGGAACCCCGGGGAGCTGTTTTTT.

The chain has TRBV27 and TRBJ1-5; unclear D gene. The CDR3 loop spans 14 amino acids. Trimming left V 8 bases short and J 4 bases short, with 15 bases between. The V gene's germline CDR1 is MNHEY and CDR2 SMNVEV (reference sequence). Here the CDR3 reads CASREGQSNQPQHF. CDR3 in DNA: TGTGCCAGCCGAGAAGGGCAGTCGAATCAGCCCCAGCATTTT.

V gene TRBV3-1 (or the pseudogene TRBV3-2) combines with J gene TRBJ1-6; D unresolved. The CDR3 spans 18 residues. Germline CDR1 and CDR2: LGHDT and YNNKEL (reference sequence). Trimming pared 5 bases from V and 0 bases from J, leaving 17 bases between. The CDR3 here is CASSSRSRPGSYNSPLHF. The CDR3 nucleotides are TGTGCCAGCAGCTCCCGATCACGTCCGGGCTCCTATAATTCACCCCTCCACTTT.

The CDR3 bases are TGTGCCAGCAGCCCCCGGACAGGGGAGTTCGAGGGCTACACCTTC. Translating it yields CASSPRTGEFEGYTF. V usage is TRBV9 and J usage is TRBJ1-2; 9 nucleotides align to TRBD1. Unmatched junction bases numbered 12, after V lost 4 bases and J lost 8 bases. Germline-derived CDR1 and CDR2 are SGDLS and YYNGEE. This CDR3 is built from 15 residues.

J is TRBJ2-1 and V is TRBV6-6; D could derive from TRBD1 or TRBD2 (5 bases each). Germline lookup yields CDR1 MNHNY and CDR2 SVGAGI (reference sequence). V was trimmed by 5 bases and J by 9 bases, leaving 17 bases between them. This CDR3 has 14 amino acids. The CDR3 spells CASSTRTGQGEQFF. The CDR3 nucleotides read TGTGCCAGCAGTACCCGGACTGGGCAGGGTGAGCAGTTCTTC.

The CDR3: CASSPQGGSNQPQHF. In DNA form, the CDR3 reads TGCGCCAGCAGCCCCCAGGGGGGCAGCAATCAGCCCCAGCATTTT. The chain joins TRBV5-1 to TRBJ1-5; 7 nucleotides line up with TRBD1. The V gene end was trimmed by 4 bases and the J gene end by 1 base; junction bases not matched to a gene: 5. CDR1 is SGHRS, CDR2 YFSETQ, per germline. This CDR3 spans 15 amino acids. Combining the CDR3 with reference TRBV5-1 and TRBJ1-5 gives the whole variable domain KAGVTQTPRYLIKTRGQQVTLSCSPISGHRSVSWYQQTPGQGLQFLFEYFSETQRNKGNFPGRFSGRQFSNSRSEMNVSTLELGDSALYLCASSPQGGSNQPQHFGDGTRLSIL.

This chain connects TRBV30 to TRBJ1-5; no firm D call. Trimming took off 0 bases at V and 6 bases at J, with 9 bases between the two ends. This CDR3 region has 13 residues. CDR1 and CDR2 from the germline V gene are GTSNPN and SVGIG (reference sequence). The CDR3 protein is CAWSVGDGQPQHF. DNA of the CDR3: TGTGCCTGGAGTGTTGGGGATGGTCAGCCCCAGCATTTT.

On this clone: An end of the junction differs from the germline gene, which may be a read error. The CDR3, as DNA: TGTGCCAGTAGTATGCGACAGGAGACAGATGCGCAGTATTTT. Protein product: CASSMRQETDAQYF. The rearrangement joins TRBV19 to TRBJ2-3; perhaps TRBD1 as D (6 bases). The CDR3 contains 14 residues. The germline gives CDR1 LNHDA, CDR2 SQIVND (reference sequence).

This clone was recorded only once. Different DNA sequences within this sample yield the same CDR3. The V call is TRBV11-2, the J call TRBJ2-1; 8 nucleotides align to TRBD2. Germline V gene data show CDR1 as SGHAT and CDR2 as FQNNGV. Trimming at V came to 4 bases and at J to 4 bases, leaving 0 bases not matched to a gene. The CDR3 is made up of 13 amino acids. CDR3 sequence reads: CASSSGGYNEQFF. As DNA, the CDR3 is TGTGCCAGCAGCTCGGGGGGGTACAATGAGCAGTTCTTC.

The chain links TRBV27 to TRBJ1-5; D remains unclear. The germline V gene encodes CDR1 MNHEY and CDR2 SMNVEV (reference sequence). This CDR3 contains 15 residues. Trimming shortened V by 6 bases and J by 2 bases, and 14 bases separated the two germline ends. CDR3 sequence reads: CASRPLGWGNQPQHF. The CDR3 DNA is TGTGCCAGCAGACCTCTGGGCTGGGGCAATCAGCCCCAGCATTTT.

This CDR3 is CASSARTPTYEQYF. CDR3 bases: TGTGCCAGTAGTGCTCGGACTCCAACCTACGAGCAGTACTTC. The chain uses TRBV19 and TRBJ2-7; the D gene is possibly TRBD2 (5 bases). The CDR3 has 14 amino acids. Per the germline V gene, CDR1 is LNHDA and CDR2 is SQIVND (reference sequence). Trimming removed 5 bases at V and 2 bases at J, with 13 bases between.

This rearrangement joins TRBV30 to TRBJ2-7; either TRBD1 or TRBD2 may supply D (5 bases each). The germline V gene has CDR1 GTSNPN and CDR2 SVGIG (reference sequence). Between the trimmed V and J ends, which lost 2 bases and 2 bases, there was a span of 10 bases. This CDR3 spans 13 amino acids. CDR3 nucleotides: TGTGCCTGGAGTTCCCAGGGAGCCTACGAGCAGTACGTC. This sequence encodes CAWSSQGAYEQYV.

The J gene is TRBJ2-7, the V gene TRBV7-9; TRBD1 agrees at 8 bases. Germline trimming cut 3 bases from V and 6 bases from J; bases unmatched to any gene: 7. From germline, CDR1 is SEHNR and CDR2 FQNEAQ (reference sequence). The CDR3 totals 14 residues. In nucleotides, the CDR3 is TGTGCCAGCAGCTTGCCGCAGGGGGCGGGCGAGCAGTACTTC. It specifies CASSLPQGAGEQYF.

The chain couples TRBV18 to TRBJ1-1, with D tentatively TRBD1 (5 bases). CDR1 is KGHSH and CDR2 is LQKENI in the germline V gene. The CDR3 length is 14 residues. Trimming cost V 4 bases and J 0 bases, with 9 bases left between them. The CDR3 spells CASSLQGVNTEAFF. Here the CDR3 DNA reads TGTGCCAGCTCACTTCAGGGAGTGAACACTGAAGCTTTCTTT.

J is TRBJ1-3 and V is TRBV30; D not resolved. Trimming cost V 1 base and J 4 bases, with 11 bases left between them. This CDR3 has 14 residues. Germline lookup yields CDR1 GTSNPN and CDR2 SVGIG (reference sequence). CDR3 in DNA: TGTGCCTGGAGTGAAGGGTCCCCCGGAAACACCATATATTTT. It is translated as CAWSEGSPGNTIYF.

The chain links TRBV24-1 to TRBJ2-1, with D possibly being TRBD1 (5 bases). Trimming stripped 3 bases from V and 5 bases from J, with 16 bases between. From germline, CDR1 is KGHDR and CDR2 SFDVKD. CDR3 length equals 16 residues. As DNA, the CDR3 is TGTGCCACCAGTGATGGGTACAGGATTCGGGACAATGAGCAGTTCTTC. Its protein is CATSDGYRIRDNEQFF.

This sequence joins TRBV2 and TRBJ1-1; D not resolved. The V end was cut by 8 bases, the J end by 2 bases, with 15 bases between. The CDR3 sequence is 14 residues long. Per germline, CDR1 SNHLY and CDR2 FYNNEI. DNA of the CDR3: TGTGCCAGCGGTCCGTTAGGTACAAACACTGAAGCTTTCTTT. Amino acid sequence: CASGPLGTNTEAFF.

The genes are TRBV10-3 and TRBJ1-1; 8 bases fit TRBD1. The CDR3 contains 13 residues. Germline CDR1 and CDR2: ENHRY and SYGVKD. The V segment lost 3 bases and the J segment 10 bases; nucleotides outside the gene matches: 7. Here the CDR3 DNA reads TGTGCCATCAGTGAACAGGGGGGCAGGGGAGCTTTCTTT. Amino acids: CAISEQGGRGAFF.

V and J are TRBV27 and TRBJ2-2; tentative D call: TRBD2 (5 bases). V lost 8 bases, J lost 2 bases, and 18 bases lay in between. The germline V gene has CDR1 MNHEY and CDR2 SMNVEV (reference sequence). The CDR3 has 16 residues. The CDR3 loop is CASGFRPRGNTGELFF. The CDR3 DNA sequence: TGTGCCAGCGGATTTAGGCCTCGGGGAAACACCGGGGAGCTGTTTTTT.

CDR3 nucleotide sequence: TGCGCCAGCAGCCAAGTGTCCACAAATCAGCCCCAGCATTTT. Protein: CASSQVSTNQPQHF. The chain couples TRBV4-1 to TRBJ1-5; D unclear. The CDR3 extends over 14 amino acids. Germline V gene sequence: CDR1 MGHRA, CDR2 YSYEKL. Trimming removed 1 base from V and 4 bases from J, with 8 bases in between.

This rearrangement joins TRBV24-1 to TRBJ2-1; TRBD1 might be the D (5 bases). The V gene lost 7 bases and the J gene lost 6 bases, with 15 bases spanning the gap. Germline CDR1 KGHDR, CDR2 SFDVKD. CDR3 length equals 14 residues. CDR3 amino acids: CATSPMDNLNEQFF. The CDR3 DNA is TGTGCCACCAGCCCGATGGACAACCTCAATGAGCAGTTCTTC.

The rearrangement joins TRBV12-5 to TRBJ2-5; TRBD1 is a possible D gene (5 bases). There are 14 residues in the CDR3. Germline CDR1 reads LGHNT; CDR2 reads FRNRAP. Trimming removed 7 bases from V and 4 bases from J, with 16 bases in between. DNA of the CDR3: TGTGCTAGTGCCCCCAGGGCCCATCCAGAGACCCAGTACTTC. This gives the protein CASAPRAHPETQYF.

V gene TRBV7-3 combines with J gene TRBJ1-1; D not resolved. CDR3 length equals 13 residues. The V end was cut by 0 bases, the J end by 1 base, with 3 bases between. Germline V lookup: CDR1 SGHTA, CDR2 FQGTGA. Here the CDR3 DNA reads TGTGCCAGCAGCTTAACCAGGAACACTGAAGCTTTCTTT. It encodes CASSLTRNTEAFF.

J is TRBJ1-2 and V is TRBV7-9; D may be TRBD1 (5 bases). From germline, CDR1 is SEHNR and CDR2 FQNEAQ (reference sequence). The CDR3 has 15 residues. The V end was cut by 0 bases, the J end by 4 bases, with 12 bases between. CDR3 protein: CASSLAHRGLYGYTF. In DNA form, the CDR3 reads TGTGCCAGCAGCTTAGCCCACCGGGGCCTCTATGGCTACACCTTC.

This chain uses TRBV7-8 with TRBJ2-2; D ambiguous. The germline V gene has CDR1 SGHVS and CDR2 FQNEAQ. The CDR3 contains 13 residues. Trimming cost V 2 bases and J 5 bases, with 6 bases left between them. CDR3 nucleotide sequence: TGTGCCAGCAGCTTATTAGAAACCGGGGAGCTGTTTTTT. This sequence encodes CASSLLETGELFF. Full variable domain (rest looked up from reference TRBV7-8 and TRBJ2-2): GAGVSQSPRYKVAKRGQDVALRCDPISGHVSLFWYQQALGQGPEFLTYFQNEAQLDKSGLPSDRFFAERPEGSVSTLKIQRTQQEDSAVYLCASSLLETGELFFGEGSRLTVL.

V usage is TRBV5-1 and J usage is TRBJ2-5, with TRBD1 as a possible D gene (5 bases). Germline V gene data show CDR1 as SGHRS and CDR2 as YFSETQ. This CDR3 is 15 amino acids long. Between the trimmed V and J ends, which lost 0 bases and 5 bases, there was a span of 14 bases. CDR3 nucleotide sequence: TGCGCCAGCAGCTTGGGCGGTGGGGCCGGTGAGACCCAGTACTTC. This translates into CASSLGGGAGETQYF.

This rearrangement joins TRBV6-4 to TRBJ2-3, with 8 nucleotides matching TRBD2. There are 15 residues in the CDR3. The trim removed 3 bases at V and 1 base at J, leaving 3 bases unmatched. Germline V gives CDR1 MRHNA, CDR2 SNTAGT. CDR3 amino acids: CASSDSSGGTDTQYF. The CDR3 DNA reads as TGTGCCAGCAGTGATAGTAGCGGGGGCACAGATACGCAGTATTTT.

This clone has just a few counts. The chain employs TRBV10-2 and TRBJ1-1; D remains unclear. Germline values: CDR1 WSHSY, CDR2 SAAADI. The CDR3 length is 13 residues. Trimming pared 3 bases from V and 3 bases from J, leaving 8 bases between. The CDR3 loop is CASSEGSYTEAFF. In DNA, the CDR3 is TGCGCCAGCAGTGAAGGCAGCTACACTGAAGCTTTCTTT.